This entry lists 29 T cell receptor beta chains sequenced from one sample in a study of vaccination and CD4 T cells after COVID-19. These TCRs' antigens remain unknown. The Oncomine TCR Beta short-read assay generated sequence data from the DNA of cultured CD4+ T cells. TCRdb reanalysed the PCR reads using MiXCR and keeps one entry per CDR3 protein. This sample has 6,500 to 9,500 distinct CDR3 sequences, with 20% to 25% found just once. Documented treatment: approximately nine-day PBMC culture with coronavirus spike peptide pools or control peptides (ViraFEST assay). Source: CD4+ T cells from blood, cultured in vitro, taken after SARS-CoV-2 vaccination. All receptors come from a human donor who had recovered from COVID-19.

This clonotype was detected a few times. In DNA, the CDR3 is TGTGCCAGCAGTGAGTTAACAGGGGGGCCCTACAATGAGCAGTTCTTC. It yields the protein CASSELTGGPYNEQFF. The chain links TRBV6-1 to TRBJ2-1, with 8 nucleotides matching TRBD1. CDR3 length: 16 residues. Trimming removed 3 bases from V and 2 bases from J; junction bases left unmatched: 6. Germline CDR1 reads MNHNS; CDR2 reads SASEGT.

This clonotype appeared a single time. A much bigger clone sits one base away, suggesting this may be a read error. J is TRBJ1-2 and V is TRBV28; no clear D. The CDR3 length is 11 residues. V was pared by 7 bases and J by 6 bases, with 9 bases between. Germline lookup yields CDR1 MDHEN and CDR2 SYDVKM. CDR3 loop: CASNWGDGYTF. For the CDR3, the DNA is TGTGCCAGCAACTGGGGAGATGGCTACACCTTC.

V gene TRBV10-2 combines with J gene TRBJ2-7; D may be TRBD1 (5 bases). CDR3 length: 13 amino acids. Trimming took 4 bases from V and 3 from J, leaving 10 bases between them. Germline CDR1 and CDR2: WSHSY and SAAADI. The CDR3 loop reads CASSVGHFYEQYF. CDR3 in DNA: TGCGCCAGCAGTGTCGGACACTTCTACGAGCAGTACTTC.

The chain carries TRBV7-9 and TRBJ2-1, with 10 positions matching TRBD2. The J segment lost 7 bases and the V segment lost 2 bases, leaving 17 bases of the junction unmatched. In germline, CDR1 is SEHNR, CDR2 FQNEAQ (reference sequence). The CDR3 is 19 amino acids. CDR3 loop: CASSLTLRGAGGPSNEQFF. CDR3 DNA sequence: TGTGCCAGCAGCTTAACCCTTAGGGGAGCGGGAGGGCCATCAAATGAGCAGTTCTTC.

This clonotype is termed medium-sized. The rearrangement joins TRBV7-2 to TRBJ2-7; TRBD2 agrees at 9 bases. This CDR3 has 15 amino acids. CDR1 and CDR2 (germline): SGHTA, FQGNSA. Germline trimming cut 1 base from V and 4 bases from J; bases unmatched to any gene: 5. This CDR3 reads CASSLVIAGDYEQYF. The CDR3 DNA reads as TGTGCCAGCAGCTTAGTGATAGCGGGGGATTACGAGCAGTACTTC.

The chain uses TRBV2 and TRBJ2-5; 7 positions match TRBD2. From germline, CDR1 is SNHLY and CDR2 FYNNEI. Trimming cost V 7 bases and J 5 bases; bases outside gene matches: 4. This CDR3 region has 12 residues. CDR3 protein: CASTGGPETQYF. The CDR3 region has the DNA TGTGCCAGCACGGGGGGTCCGGAGACCCAGTACTTC.

By share, this clonotype counts as medium-sized. The V call is TRBV20-1, the J call TRBJ1-2; weak D call: TRBD1 (6 bases). Germline-derived CDR1 and CDR2 are DFQATT and SNEGSKA (reference sequence). V lost 6 bases and J lost 4, with 18 bases in between. This CDR3 is built from 14 residues. This chain's CDR3 is CSARSVAGAYGYTF. The DNA of the CDR3 is TGCAGTGCCCGAAGTGTCGCAGGGGCCTATGGCTACACCTTC.

This clonotype was seen a few times. The chain links TRBV28 to TRBJ2-1; the D gene is possibly TRBD2 (6 bases). Germline V CDR1 and CDR2: MDHEN, SYDVKM. This CDR3 region has 15 residues. Trimming left V 5 bases short and J 7 bases short, with 18 bases between. As DNA, the CDR3 is TGTGCCAGCAGTCAGGGCGGGACCTTAGGGAATGAGCAGTTCTTC. It encodes CASSQGGTLGNEQFF.

The J gene is TRBJ1-1, the V gene TRBV29-1, with D possibly TRBD1 on 5 matching bases. CDR3 length: 13 amino acids. CDR1 and CDR2 from the germline V gene are SQVTM and ANQGSEA. Trimming left V 4 bases short and J 2 bases short, with 11 bases between. DNA for the CDR3: TGCAGCGTTGGGGGGGAAGCTAACACTGAAGCTTTCTTT. It translates to CSVGGEANTEAFF.

This clonotype is medium-sized. The gene calls are TRBV6-1 and TRBJ2-1; weak D call: TRBD1 (5 bases). The CDR3 runs 13 residues. Germline V gene sequence: CDR1 MNHNS, CDR2 SASEGT. Trimming left V 6 bases short and J 5 bases short, with 11 bases between. The CDR3 coding sequence is TGTGCCAGCAGATTTTCCAGGGACAATGAGCAGTTCTTC. Its protein product is CASRFSRDNEQFF.

The gene calls are TRBV7-2 and TRBJ2-7; maybe TRBD2 (6 bases). The CDR3 contains 14 residues. Germline V gene data show CDR1 as SGHTA and CDR2 as FQGNSA. V was cut by 2 bases and J by 0 bases, with 8 bases left in between. The CDR3 spells CASSLHGGSYEQYF. CDR3 in DNA: TGTGCCAGCAGCTTACACGGGGGCTCCTACGAGCAGTACTTC.

By proportion, this clonotype is medium-sized. The chain employs TRBV6-1 and TRBJ1-5, with D perhaps matching TRBD1 (5 bases). CDR1 and CDR2 from the germline V gene are MNHNS and SASEGT. The V end was cut by 4 bases, the J end by 7 bases, with 14 bases between. The CDR3 consists of 14 residues. In DNA form, the CDR3 reads TGTGCCAGCAGTGTGTTGCAGGGCGGCCAGCCCCAGCATTTT. This gives the protein CASSVLQGGQPQHF.

V usage is TRBV7-9 and J usage is TRBJ1-3, with D possibly TRBD1 on 5 matching bases. The CDR3 spans 18 residues. The V end was cut by 2 bases, the J end by 0 bases, with 17 bases between. Germline V CDR1 and CDR2: SEHNR, FQNEAQ (reference sequence). The CDR3 DNA reads as TGTGCCAGCAGCTTACGGGGCCCCGGGCAGAGCTCTGGAAACACCATATATTTT. Residues: CASSLRGPGQSSGNTIYF.

This clonotype showed up just a few times. The V gene is TRBV10-1, the J gene TRBJ2-1; tentative D call: TRBD2 (5 bases). V dropped 6 bases and J dropped 3 bases, with 6 bases sitting between them. There are 12 residues in the CDR3. In germline, CDR1 is WNHNN, CDR2 SYGVQD (reference sequence). The CDR3 here is CASSRDYNEQFF. The CDR3 nucleotides are TGCGCCAGCAGCCGGGACTACAATGAGCAGTTCTTC.

In its sample, this clonotype ranks as medium-sized. The rearrangement joins TRBV20-1 to TRBJ1-5; D perhaps matches TRBD1 (5 bases). Trimming stripped 5 bases from V and 2 bases from J, with 13 bases between. CDR3 size: 14 residues. The germline gives CDR1 DFQATT, CDR2 SNEGSKA (reference sequence). The CDR3 loop is CSAPPGMGNQPQHF. As DNA, the CDR3 is TGCAGTGCTCCCCCAGGGATGGGCAATCAGCCCCAGCATTTT.

The CDR3 protein is CASRPRGAQYQPQHF. CDR3 sequence (DNA): TGTGCCAGCAGACCTCGGGGGGCGCAGTATCAGCCCCAGCATTTT. The genes are TRBV6-4 and TRBJ1-5; possible D gene TRBD1, 6 bases. Deletions cut 6 bases from V and 5 bases from J, with 17 bases between. In germline, CDR1 is MRHNA, CDR2 SNTAGT. The CDR3 has 15 amino acids.

This clonotype was detected only a few times. V gene TRBV29-1 combines with J gene TRBJ1-1, with no clear D. The germline V gene has CDR1 SQVTM and CDR2 ANQGSEA. The V and J ends lost 6 bases and 1 base respectively, with 15 bases between them. This CDR3 is 14 amino acids long. CDR3 amino acids: CSVQTQRPNTEAFF. CDR3 DNA sequence: TGCAGCGTCCAAACGCAGAGACCGAACACTGAAGCTTTCTTT.

By frequency in the sample, this clonotype is medium-sized. The gene calls are TRBV7-9 and TRBJ2-4, with 8 bases lining up with TRBD1. This CDR3 comprises 16 residues. Germline CDR1 SEHNR, CDR2 FQNEAQ (reference sequence). With V trimmed by 5 bases and J by 1 base, 7 bases remained unmatched. CDR3 nucleotide sequence: TGTGCCAGCAGCACCGGACAGGGATGGGCCAAAAACATTCAGTACTTC. Protein product: CASSTGQGWAKNIQYF.

CDR3 DNA sequence: TGTGCCAGCAGCCCAGAGAGCGGGAGAGTCACAGATACGCAGTATTTT. Translated: CASSPESGRVTDTQYF. The genes are TRBV7-6 and TRBJ2-3, with 8 bases lining up with TRBD2. Looked up from germline, CDR1 is SGHVS and CDR2 is FNYEAQ. This CDR3 spans 16 amino acids. After removal of 5 bases from V and 2 bases from J, the junction contained 9 bases not matched to a gene. Full variable domain (rest looked up from reference TRBV7-6 and TRBJ2-3): GAGVSQSPRYKVTKRGQDVALRCDPISGHVSLYWYRQALGQGPEFLTYFNYEAQQDKSGLPNDRFSAERPEGSISTLTIQRTEQRDSAMYRCASSPESGRVTDTQYFGPGTRLTVL.

The chain links TRBV11-3 to TRBJ1-1; TRBD1 agrees at 7 bases. The CDR3 contains 13 residues. The germline CDR1 and CDR2 sequences are SGHNT and YENEEA. V was clipped by 5 bases and J by 3 bases; unmatched bases: 3. In DNA, the CDR3 is TGTGCCAGCAGCAATGACAGGGACACTGAAGCTTTCTTT. This gives the protein CASSNDRDTEAFF.

Only a few counts were recorded for this clonotype. The chain employs TRBV4-2 and TRBJ2-7; D is ambiguous. Per the germline V gene, CDR1 is LGHNA and CDR2 is YNFKEQ. The CDR3 length is 13 residues. Trimming took 4 bases from V and 3 from J, leaving 10 bases between them. CDR3 coding DNA: TGTGCCAGCAGCCCCAGTCTGGTCTACGAGCAGTACTTC. Translated: CASSPSLVYEQYF.

This clonotype was found a few times. The CDR3: CASFSGSYEQYF. For the CDR3, the DNA is TGTGCCAGCTTTAGCGGGAGCTACGAGCAGTACTTC. This chain joins TRBV28 and TRBJ2-7; 9 bases agree with TRBD2. The J segment lost 3 bases and the V segment lost 8 bases, leaving 2 bases of the junction unmatched. The length of the CDR3 is 12 residues. Germline V gene data show CDR1 as MDHEN and CDR2 as SYDVKM.

The V and J genes are TRBV29-1 and TRBJ1-2; maybe TRBD1 (5 bases). V lost 4 bases to trimming and J lost 6 bases, with 15 bases between them. Per germline, CDR1 SQVTM and CDR2 ANQGSEA. The CDR3 sequence is 13 residues long. For the CDR3, the DNA is TGCAGCGTTGTACGCGGGGCCTATGATGGCTACACCTTC. This codes for CSVVRGAYDGYTF.

This clonotype ranks as medium-sized. The J gene is TRBJ2-3, the V gene TRBV7-2; no definite D call. Trimming shortened V by 2 bases and J by 4 bases, and 7 bases separated the two germline ends. This CDR3 spans 13 amino acids. Germline V lookup: CDR1 SGHTA, CDR2 FQGNSA. The CDR3 here is CASSLQVADTQYF. The CDR3 nucleotides read TGTGCCAGCAGCTTACAGGTAGCAGATACGCAGTATTTT.

This clonotype has only a few counts. This chain links TRBV19 with TRBJ2-3; D gene uncertain. V gave up 11 bases and J gave up 3 bases, with 15 bases separating them. Germline CDR1 reads LNHDA; CDR2 reads SQIVND (reference sequence). The CDR3 covers 13 residues. This CDR3 is CACHGVATDTQYF. The CDR3 nucleotides read TGTGCCTGTCATGGGGTAGCTACAGATACGCAGTATTTT.

In its sample, this clonotype ranks as medium-sized. J is TRBJ1-5 and V is TRBV7-2; 7 bases align to TRBD1. CDR1 and CDR2 from the germline V gene are SGHTA and FQGNSA. CDR3 length: 13 amino acids. The trim removed 5 bases at V and 5 bases at J, leaving 3 bases unmatched. DNA for the CDR3: TGTGCCAGCAGCATCAGGGGGGATCAGCCCCAGCATTTT. Translated: CASSIRGDQPQHF.

In its sample, this clonotype is hyperexpanded. This chain links TRBV20-1 with TRBJ1-1; 8 nucleotides line up with TRBD1. Germline V gene data show CDR1 as DFQATT and CDR2 as SNEGSKA (reference sequence). The CDR3 contains 12 residues. With V trimmed by 1 base and J by 10 bases, 5 bases remained unmatched. This CDR3 reads CSARGSTGGAFF. In nucleotides, the CDR3 is TGCAGTGCTAGAGGTTCCACAGGGGGAGCTTTCTTT.

This clonotype has just a few counts. The chain is built from TRBV27 and TRBJ2-7; no firm D call. Per the germline V gene, CDR1 is MNHEY and CDR2 is SMNVEV (reference sequence). The CDR3 totals 15 residues. The V gene lost 2 bases and the J gene lost 1 base, with 12 bases spanning the gap. CDR3 coding DNA: TGTGCCAGCAGTTTACAACGTACGATTTCCTACGAGCAGTACTTC. This gives the protein CASSLQRTISYEQYF.

In its sample, this clonotype is medium-sized. The V and J genes are TRBV7-2 and TRBJ1-5; D call uncertain. V was shortened by 6 bases and J by 0 bases, with 9 bases between the two germline ends. Per germline, CDR1 SGHTA and CDR2 FQGNSA. CDR3 length: 14 amino acids. The CDR3 sequence is CASSNGPSNQPQHF. As DNA, the CDR3 is TGTGCCAGCAGTAACGGACCTAGCAATCAGCCCCAGCATTTT. Variable domain in full (rest from reference TRBV7-2 and TRBJ1-5): GAGVSQSPSNKVTEKGKDVELRCDPISGHTALYWYRQSLGQGLEFLIYFQGNSAPDKSGLPSDRFSAERTGGSVSTLTIQRTQQEDSAVYLCASSNGPSNQPQHFGDGTRLSIL.